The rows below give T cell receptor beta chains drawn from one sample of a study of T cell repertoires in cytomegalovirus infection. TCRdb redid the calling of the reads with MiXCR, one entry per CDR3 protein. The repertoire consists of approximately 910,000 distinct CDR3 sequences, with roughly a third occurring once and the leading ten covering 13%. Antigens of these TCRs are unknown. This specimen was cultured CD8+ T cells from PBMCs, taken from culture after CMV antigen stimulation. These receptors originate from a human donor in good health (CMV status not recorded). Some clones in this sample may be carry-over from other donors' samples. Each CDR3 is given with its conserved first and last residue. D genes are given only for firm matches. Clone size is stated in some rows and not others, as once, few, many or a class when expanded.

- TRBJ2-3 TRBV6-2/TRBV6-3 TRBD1 TGTGCCAGCAGGGCCCTTACAGGGGACAACACAGATACGCAGTATTTT CASRALTGDNTDTQYF
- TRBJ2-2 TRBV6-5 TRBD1 TGTGCCAGCAGTTACTCAGGCCTGACAGGGGGTAGGGGCACCGGGGAGCTGTTTTTT CASSYSGLTGGRGTGELFF
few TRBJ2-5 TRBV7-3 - TGTGCCAGCAGCCCCAAGGGACGGCTCCAAGAGACCCAGTACTTC CASSPKGRLQETQYF
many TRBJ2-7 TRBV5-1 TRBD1 TGCGCCAGCAGCCCGTGGGACAGAAGCTCCTACGAGCAGTACTTC CASSPWDRSSYEQYF
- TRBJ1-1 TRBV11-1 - TGTGCCAGCAGCTCGACTGGGGGTACTAATGAAGCTTTCTTT CASSSTGGTNEAFF
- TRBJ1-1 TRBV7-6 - TGTGCCAGCAGCTTAGCGGCCGGCTCCTTGAACACTGAAGCTTTCTTT CASSLAAGSLNTEAFF
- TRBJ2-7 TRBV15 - TGTGCCACCAGGCCGGAGACAACCTACGAGCAGTACTTC CATRPETTYEQYF
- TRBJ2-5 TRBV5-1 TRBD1 TGCGCCAGCAGCTCACTGACAGGGCAGGAGACCCAGTACTTC CASSSLTGQETQYF
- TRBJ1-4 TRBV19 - TGTGCCAGTACCCCTGGAGGACAAAAACTGTTTTTT CASTPGGQKLFF
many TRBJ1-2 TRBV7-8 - TGTGCCAGCAGCTTAGACTGGGGGGGGGCGAAGGGCTACACCTTC CASSLDWGGAKGYTF
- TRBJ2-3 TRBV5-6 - TGTGCCAGCAGCTTGTGGAACAGCTTAGTTGGAGATACGCAGTATTTT CASSLWNSLVGDTQYF
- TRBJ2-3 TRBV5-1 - TGCGCCAGCAGCTTGGACGAACGCCAGCATCGTGGTACAGATACGCAGTATTTT CASSLDERQHRGTDTQYF
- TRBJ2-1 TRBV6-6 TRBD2 TGTGCCAGCAGCCCCTCCCGCGGGGGAGCCTACAATGAGCAGTTCTTC CASSPSRGGAYNEQFF
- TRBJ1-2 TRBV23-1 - TGCGCCAGCAGTCAATCGCGACAGAGGAAACCACTCTATGGCTACACCTTC CASSQSRQRKPLYGYTF
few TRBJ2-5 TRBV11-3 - TGTGCCAGCAGCTCTAGACAGGCGGCGGACCAAGAGACCCAGTACTTC CASSSRQAADQETQYF
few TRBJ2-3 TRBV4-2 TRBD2 TGTGCCAGCAGCCACCAGGTAGCGGGGGGACCCACAGATACGCAGTATTTT CASSHQVAGGPTDTQYF
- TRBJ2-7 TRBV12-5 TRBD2 TGTGCTAGTGGTTTTGGCATCGAACTAGCGGGGGCAACCTACGAGCAGTACTTC CASGFGIELAGATYEQYF
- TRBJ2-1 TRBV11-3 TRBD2 TGTGCCAGCAGTTCTATTGGGGGGGTTAATGAGCAGTTCTTC CASSSIGGVNEQFF
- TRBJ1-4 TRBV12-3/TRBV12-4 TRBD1 TGTGCCAGCAGCGAACCGGGACAGGGTTATGAAAAACTGTTTTTT CASSEPGQGYEKLFF
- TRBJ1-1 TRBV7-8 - TGTGCCAGCAGCCACATGGGGGACACTGAAGCTTTCTTT CASSHMGDTEAFF
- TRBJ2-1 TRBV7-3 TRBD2 TGTGCCAGCAGCTCCCGGGAGCGGGGCGCCTACAATGAGCAGTTCTTC CASSSRERGAYNEQFF
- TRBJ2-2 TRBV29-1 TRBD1 TGCAGCGTTGCCCCTGGGACAGCCACCGGGGAGCTGTTTTTT CSVAPGTATGELFF
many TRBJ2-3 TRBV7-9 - TGTGCCAGCAGCTTAAGGGGGGTCACAGATACGCAGTATTTT CASSLRGVTDTQYF
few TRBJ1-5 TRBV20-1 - TGCAGTGCTAGAGCCCCCGTAGGGGGTCGAGGAAATCAGCCCCAGCATTTT CSARAPVGGRGNQPQHF
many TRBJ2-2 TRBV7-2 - TGTGCCAGCAGCTTGACATGGCTTCAGTACACCGGGGAGCTGTTTTTT CASSLTWLQYTGELFF
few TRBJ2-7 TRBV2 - TGTGCCAGCAGTGTTACAGGAGTCTCTGAGGTCGAGCAGTACTTC CASSVTGVSEVEQYF
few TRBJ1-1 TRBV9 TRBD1 TGTGCCAGCAGCGTAGCCGGCGGGACAGGAGCGAACACTGAAGCTTTCTTT CASSVAGGTGANTEAFF